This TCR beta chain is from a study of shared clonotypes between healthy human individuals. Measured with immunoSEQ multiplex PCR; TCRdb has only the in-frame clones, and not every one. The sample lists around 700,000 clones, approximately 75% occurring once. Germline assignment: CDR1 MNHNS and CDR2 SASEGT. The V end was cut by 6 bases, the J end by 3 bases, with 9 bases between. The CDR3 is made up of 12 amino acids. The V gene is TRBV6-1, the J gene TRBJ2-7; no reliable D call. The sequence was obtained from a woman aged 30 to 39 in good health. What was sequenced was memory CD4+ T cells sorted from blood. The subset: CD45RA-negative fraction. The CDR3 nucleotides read TGTGCCAGCAGCGCAGGAAACTACGAGCAGTACTTC. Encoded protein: CASSAGNYEQYF.